The rows below give T cell receptor beta chains drawn from one sample of a study of beta chain features in type 1 diabetes. Sequencing used immunoSEQ multiplex PCR; TCRdb keeps in-frame clones, though not all of them. The sample lists 13,000 to 15,000 clones, 55% to 70% occurring once. Sample: stem cell memory CD4+ T cells from blood. Receptors originate from a woman younger than 30 with type 1 diabetes. CDR3s leave out the opening cysteine and the closing phenylalanine or tryptophan. Each record gives: V gene, J gene, CDR3 protein.

>TRBV7-2|TRBJ2-5
ASSLPSGREKTQY
>TRBV7-7|TRBJ2-1
ASSPVRPSGENEQF
>TRBV19|TRBJ1-5
ASTRSERSFPPQH
>TRBV7-2|TRBJ2-3
ASSLGGRAGTDTQY
>TRBV7-2|TRBJ1-5
ASSQGTGFNQPQH
>TRBV7-2|TRBJ1-1
ASSLRQGSDTEAF
>TRBV7-2|TRBJ2-2
ASSSRDRGLLF
>TRBV29-1|TRBJ2-1
SVSTPGLGSHNEQF
>TRBV5-4|TRBJ2-5
ASSLAEETQY
>TRBV27|TRBJ2-3
ASTRGGPTDTQY
>TRBV10-3|TRBJ2-5
AISESNRKETQY
>TRBV6-6|TRBJ1-5
ASRERLGQDFQPQH
>TRBV5-6|TRBJ2-7
ASSLDLTNYEQY
>TRBV23-1|TRBJ2-7
ASTGHYEQY
>TRBV11-2|TRBJ1-1
ASSPDDRHTEAF
>TRBV18|TRBJ2-7
ASSTSGNSYEQY
>TRBV29-1|TRBJ2-6
SVPSRLGANVLT